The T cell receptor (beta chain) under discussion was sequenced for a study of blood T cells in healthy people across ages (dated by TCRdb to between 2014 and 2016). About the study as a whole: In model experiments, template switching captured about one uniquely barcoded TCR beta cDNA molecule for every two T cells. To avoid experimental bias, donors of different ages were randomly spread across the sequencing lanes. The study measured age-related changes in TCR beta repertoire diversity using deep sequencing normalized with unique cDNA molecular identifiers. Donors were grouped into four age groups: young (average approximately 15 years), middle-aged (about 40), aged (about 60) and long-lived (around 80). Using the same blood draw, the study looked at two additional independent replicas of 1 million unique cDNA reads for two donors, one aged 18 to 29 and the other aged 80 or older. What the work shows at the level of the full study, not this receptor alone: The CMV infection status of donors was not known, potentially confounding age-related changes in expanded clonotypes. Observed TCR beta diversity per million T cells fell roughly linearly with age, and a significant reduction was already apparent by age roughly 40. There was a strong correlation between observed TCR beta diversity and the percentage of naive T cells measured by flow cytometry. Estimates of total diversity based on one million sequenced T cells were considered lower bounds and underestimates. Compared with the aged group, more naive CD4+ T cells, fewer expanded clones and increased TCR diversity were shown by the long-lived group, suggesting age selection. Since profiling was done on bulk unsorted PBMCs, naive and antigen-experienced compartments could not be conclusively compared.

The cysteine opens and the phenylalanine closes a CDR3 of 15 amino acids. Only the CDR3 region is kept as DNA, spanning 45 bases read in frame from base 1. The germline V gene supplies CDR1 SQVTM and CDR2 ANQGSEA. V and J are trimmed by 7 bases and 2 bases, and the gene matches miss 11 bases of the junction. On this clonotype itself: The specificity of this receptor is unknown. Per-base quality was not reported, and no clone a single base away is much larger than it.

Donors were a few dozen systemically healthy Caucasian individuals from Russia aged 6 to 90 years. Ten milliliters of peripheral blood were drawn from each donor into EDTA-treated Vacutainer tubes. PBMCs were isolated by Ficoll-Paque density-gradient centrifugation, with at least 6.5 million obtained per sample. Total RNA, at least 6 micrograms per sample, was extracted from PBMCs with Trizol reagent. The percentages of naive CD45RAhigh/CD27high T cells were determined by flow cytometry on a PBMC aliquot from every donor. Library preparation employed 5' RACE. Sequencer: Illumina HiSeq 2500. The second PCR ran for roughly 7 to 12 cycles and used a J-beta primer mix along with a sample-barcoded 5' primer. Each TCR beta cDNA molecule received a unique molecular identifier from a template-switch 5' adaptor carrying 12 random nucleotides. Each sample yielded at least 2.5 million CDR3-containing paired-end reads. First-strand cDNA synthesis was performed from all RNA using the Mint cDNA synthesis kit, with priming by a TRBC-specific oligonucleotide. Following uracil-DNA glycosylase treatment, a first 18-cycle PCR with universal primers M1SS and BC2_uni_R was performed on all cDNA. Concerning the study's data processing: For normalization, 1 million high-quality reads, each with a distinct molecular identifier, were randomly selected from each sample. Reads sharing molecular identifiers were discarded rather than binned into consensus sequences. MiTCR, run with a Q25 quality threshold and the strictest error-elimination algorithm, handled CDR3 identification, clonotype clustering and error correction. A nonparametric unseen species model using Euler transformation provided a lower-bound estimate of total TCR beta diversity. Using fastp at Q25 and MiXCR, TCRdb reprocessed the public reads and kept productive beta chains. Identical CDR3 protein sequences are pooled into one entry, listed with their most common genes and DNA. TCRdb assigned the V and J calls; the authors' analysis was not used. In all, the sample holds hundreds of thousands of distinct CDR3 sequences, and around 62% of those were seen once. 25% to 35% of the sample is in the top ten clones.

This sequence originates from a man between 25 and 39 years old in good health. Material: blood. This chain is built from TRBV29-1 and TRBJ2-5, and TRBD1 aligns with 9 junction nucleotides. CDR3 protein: CSASKGDRVQETQYF. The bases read TGCAGCGCCTCAAAAGGGGACAGGGTTCAAGAGACCCAGTACTTC.